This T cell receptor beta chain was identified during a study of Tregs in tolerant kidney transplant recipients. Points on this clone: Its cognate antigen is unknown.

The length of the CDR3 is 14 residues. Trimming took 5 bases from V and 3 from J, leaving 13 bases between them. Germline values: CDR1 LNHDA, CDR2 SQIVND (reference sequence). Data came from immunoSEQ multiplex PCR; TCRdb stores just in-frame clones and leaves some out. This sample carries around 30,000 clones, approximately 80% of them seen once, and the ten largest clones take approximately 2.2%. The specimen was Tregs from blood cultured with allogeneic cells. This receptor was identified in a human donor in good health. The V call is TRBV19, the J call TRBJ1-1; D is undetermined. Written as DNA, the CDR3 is TGTGCCAGTAGTTCAAGGGAGGGATACACTGAAGCTTTCTTT. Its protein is CASSSREGYTEAFF.